The rows below give T cell receptor beta chains drawn from one sample of a study of blood T cell repertoires in COVID-19. Sequencing used immunoSEQ multiplex PCR; TCRdb keeps in-frame clones, though not all of them. The sample has roughly 170,000 clones, about 80% seen once. The specimen sequenced was PBMCs or T cells enriched from blood (not recorded which). These receptors originate from a man aged 50-59 years who had recovered from COVID-19. Each CDR3 is given with its conserved first and last residue. A D gene is named only where the DNA matches it firmly. Not all rows give a size; the values are once, few, many and, for expanded clones, a class.

v_gene	d_gene	abundance	j_gene	CDR3aa	CDR3nt
TRBV5-1	-	-	TRBJ2-2	CASSLQADTGELFF	TGCGCCAGCAGCTTGCAGGCTGACACCGGGGAGCTGTTTTTT
TRBV19	TRBD1	-	TRBJ1-6	CASTVQGADGSPLHF	TGTGCCAGTACTGTACAGGGGGCCGATGGGTCACCCCTCCACTTT
TRBV5-8	TRBD1	-	TRBJ1-3	CASSRGQEVSGNTIYF	TGTGCCAGCAGCCGGGGACAGGAAGTCTCTGGAAACACCATATATTTT
TRBV4-1	-	-	TRBJ1-5	CASSQVSSRKSHSNQPQHF	TGCGCCAGCAGCCAAGTGAGTAGTCGTAAATCGCATAGCAATCAGCCCCAGCATTTT
TRBV4-1	-	-	TRBJ1-5	CASSRSDSNQPQHF	TGCGCCAGCAGCCGATCAGATAGCAATCAGCCCCAGCATTTT
TRBV29-1	-	-	TRBJ1-1	CSVLLMVATEAFF	TGCAGCGTGCTACTGATGGTCGCCACTGAAGCTTTCTTT
TRBV15	-	-	TRBJ1-2	CATSREGIKGVGYTF	TGTGCCACCAGCAGAGAAGGGATTAAGGGGGTTGGCTACACCTTC
TRBV9	TRBD2	-	TRBJ2-5	CASSDSGGQTQYF	TGTGCCAGCAGCGATAGCGGGGGGCAGACCCAGTACTTC
TRBV28	-	-	TRBJ1-1	CASSEDAGFRAFF	TGTGCCAGCAGTGAAGACGCAGGGTTTCGAGCTTTCTTT
TRBV19	-	few	TRBJ1-5	CASSSVASGQPQHF	TGTGCCAGTAGTTCAGTAGCGTCAGGCCAGCCCCAGCATTTT
TRBV7-8	-	-	TRBJ2-5	CASSLARSRGETQYF	TGTGCCAGCAGCTTAGCGCGTAGCCGAGGAGAGACCCAGTACTTC
TRBV20-1	-	few	TRBJ2-1	CSAPSYNEQFF	TGCAGTGCCCCGTCCTACAATGAGCAGTTCTTC
TRBV7-2	-	-	TRBJ1-1	CASSLPGRNTEAFF	TGTGCCAGCAGCTTACCAGGGCGGAACACTGAAGCTTTCTTT
TRBV27	TRBD1	-	TRBJ2-4	CASRGTGENIQYF	TGTGCCAGCAGAGGGACAGGTGAAAACATTCAGTACTTC
TRBV18	TRBD1	-	TRBJ1-6	CASSEGQGRSPLHF	TGTGCCAGCTCAGAAGGACAGGGAAGGTCACCCCTCCACTTT
TRBV3-1/TRBV3-2	-	-	TRBJ1-6	CASSQGTGRGRYNSPLHF	TGTGCCAGCAGCCAAGGTACCGGGAGGGGTCGGTATAATTCACCCCTCCACTTT
TRBV27	-	-	TRBJ1-5	CASSFAGEGPQHF	TGTGCCAGCAGTTTCGCAGGTGAGGGGCCCCAGCATTTT
TRBV3-1/TRBV3-2	-	-	TRBJ2-3	CASSPWGVGTDTQYF	TGTGCCAGCAGCCCCTGGGGGGTGGGTACAGATACGCAGTATTTT
TRBV28	-	-	TRBJ1-5	CASSLSGGLGQPQHF	TGTGCCAGCAGTTTATCGGGGGGTCTAGGGCAGCCCCAGCATTTT
TRBV2	TRBD1	-	TRBJ2-3	CASTPGQGRPPAQYF	TGTGCCAGCACTCCGGGACAGGGGCGACCCCCAGCGCAGTATTTT
TRBV9	TRBD1	-	TRBJ2-7	CASSVEGTGGSEQYF	TGTGCCAGCAGCGTAGAAGGGACAGGGGGAAGCGAGCAGTACTTC
TRBV4-1	-	-	TRBJ1-2	CASSQDSPDSDYYGYTF	TGCGCCAGCAGCCAAGATTCGCCGGACAGTGATTACTATGGCTACACCTTC
TRBV7-2	-	-	TRBJ1-1	CASSLAQGLTEAFF	TGTGCCAGCAGCTTAGCTCAGGGGCTCACTGAAGCTTTCTTT
TRBV4-1	TRBD2	-	TRBJ2-7	CASSHGLVGEQYF	TGCGCCAGCAGCCACGGACTAGTTGGCGAGCAGTACTTC
TRBV7-9	-	-	TRBJ1-1	CASSRGLNTEAFF	TGTGCCAGCAGCCGAGGCCTTAACACTGAAGCTTTCTTT
TRBV6-5	TRBD1	once	TRBJ2-7	CATGTGYYEQYF	TGCGCTACCGGGACAGGGTACTACGAGCAGTACTTC
TRBV5-6	TRBD1	-	TRBJ1-4	CASSLAEVDRAEKLFF	TGTGCCAGCAGCTTGGCCGAGGTGGACAGGGCTGAAAAACTGTTTTTT
TRBV18	-	-	TRBJ1-5	CASSPGQGNQPQHF	TGTGCCAGCTCACCCGGGCAGGGGAATCAGCCCCAGCATTTT
TRBV15	TRBD1	few	TRBJ1-1	CATSARTGTVSTEAFF	TGTGCCACCAGCGCCCGGACAGGGACGGTGAGCACTGAAGCTTTCTTT
TRBV30	-	-	TRBJ1-6	CAWGAGDLYNSPLHF	TGTGCCTGGGGGGCCGGGGATCTCTATAATTCACCCCTCCACTTT
TRBV2	TRBD1	-	TRBJ2-2	CASRRTGDSGELFF	TGTGCCAGCAGAAGGACAGGGGATAGCGGGGAGCTGTTTTTT
TRBV30	TRBD1	once	TRBJ1-2	CAWETGGFGGYTF	TGTGCCTGGGAGACAGGGGGCTTTGGCGGCTACACCTTC
TRBV5-1	-	once	TRBJ2-1	CASSSGGNYNEQFF	TGCGCCAGCAGCTCAGGAGGGAACTACAATGAGCAGTTCTTC
TRBV3-1/TRBV3-2	TRBD2	-	TRBJ2-4	CASSPDPRLAGTYGVAKNIQYF	TGTGCCAGCAGCCCAGACCCTCGACTAGCGGGGACTTACGGGGTGGCCAAAAACATTCAGTACTTC
TRBV19	TRBD1	-	TRBJ1-1	CASSGGQGMNTEAFF	TGTGCCAGCTCCGGCGGACAGGGCATGAACACTGAAGCTTTCTTT
TRBV5-6	-	few	TRBJ1-6	CASSLVRAGDSPLHF	TGTGCCAGCAGCTTGGTCAGGGCTGGGGATTCACCCCTCCACTTT
TRBV7-9	-	-	TRBJ1-1	CASSFPGFGTEAFF	TGTGCCAGCAGCTTTCCAGGGTTTGGCACTGAAGCTTTCTTT
TRBV7-3	-	once	TRBJ1-2	CASSLMFGGNYGYTF	TGTGCCAGCAGCTTAATGTTTGGAGGGAACTATGGCTACACCTTC
TRBV6-5	TRBD1	-	TRBJ2-3	CASSKGQGVSDTQYF	TGTGCCAGCAGCAAAGGACAGGGGGTATCAGATACGCAGTATTTT
TRBV5-4	-	once	TRBJ1-2	CASSLDLWGYTF	TGTGCCAGCAGCTTGGACTTGTGGGGCTACACCTTC
TRBV7-9	-	-	TRBJ2-5	CASPSSKQGGKETQYF	TGTGCCAGCCCCTCATCAAAACAGGGAGGGAAAGAGACCCAGTACTTC
TRBV28	-	-	TRBJ1-5	CATRLGGNQPQHF	TGTGCCACCCGACTCGGGGGGAACCAGCCCCAGCATTTT
TRBV30	-	-	TRBJ2-6	CAWSVISSGANVLTF	TGTGCCTGGAGTGTCATCAGCTCTGGGGCCAACGTCCTGACTTTC
TRBV4-1	-	-	TRBJ1-6	CASATRDKLNSPLHF	TGCGCCAGCGCCACCCGGGACAAGCTAAATTCACCCCTCCACTTT
TRBV6-5	-	-	TRBJ1-2	CASEASENYGYTF	TGTGCCAGCGAAGCGTCGGAAAACTATGGCTACACCTTC
TRBV4-3	-	-	TRBJ1-3	CASSQDRRNTIYF	TGCGCCAGCAGCCAAGACAGGCGAAACACCATATATTTT
TRBV3-1/TRBV3-2	TRBD1	once	TRBJ1-4	CASSNTGVTNEKLFF	TGTGCCAGCAGCAATACAGGGGTGACTAATGAAAAACTGTTTTTT
TRBV6-5	-	-	TRBJ2-5	CASSYSGRLGQETQYF	TGTGCCAGCAGTTACTCCGGGAGACTAGGGCAAGAGACCCAGTACTTC
TRBV7-3	TRBD2	-	TRBJ2-3	CASSLTGTSGGAQSTDTQYF	TGTGCCAGCAGCTTAACTGGGACTAGCGGGGGCGCCCAGAGCACAGATACGCAGTATTTT
TRBV15	-	-	TRBJ1-1	CATSLGQGIGAEAFF	TGTGCCACCAGCCTAGGCCAGGGAATTGGCGCTGAAGCTTTCTTT
TRBV13	TRBD1	-	TRBJ1-2	CASSELKGARGKDYGYTF	TGTGCCAGCAGTGAGTTGAAGGGGGCAAGGGGGAAAGACTATGGCTACACCTTC
TRBV29-1	-	-	TRBJ1-1	CSVRRGSGTEAFF	TGCAGCGTTCGAAGAGGATCGGGCACTGAAGCTTTCTTT
TRBV6-1	-	-	TRBJ1-5	CASSDGSGANQPQHF	TGTGCCAGCAGTGACGGTTCCGGAGCTAATCAGCCCCAGCATTTT
TRBV27	-	few	TRBJ1-1	CASSLRRGGEAFF	TGTGCCAGCAGTCTCCGTCGGGGGGGTGAAGCTTTCTTT
TRBV19	-	-	TRBJ2-7	CASSVQGIANYEQYF	TGTGCCAGTAGTGTTCAGGGTATCGCCAACTACGAGCAGTACTTC